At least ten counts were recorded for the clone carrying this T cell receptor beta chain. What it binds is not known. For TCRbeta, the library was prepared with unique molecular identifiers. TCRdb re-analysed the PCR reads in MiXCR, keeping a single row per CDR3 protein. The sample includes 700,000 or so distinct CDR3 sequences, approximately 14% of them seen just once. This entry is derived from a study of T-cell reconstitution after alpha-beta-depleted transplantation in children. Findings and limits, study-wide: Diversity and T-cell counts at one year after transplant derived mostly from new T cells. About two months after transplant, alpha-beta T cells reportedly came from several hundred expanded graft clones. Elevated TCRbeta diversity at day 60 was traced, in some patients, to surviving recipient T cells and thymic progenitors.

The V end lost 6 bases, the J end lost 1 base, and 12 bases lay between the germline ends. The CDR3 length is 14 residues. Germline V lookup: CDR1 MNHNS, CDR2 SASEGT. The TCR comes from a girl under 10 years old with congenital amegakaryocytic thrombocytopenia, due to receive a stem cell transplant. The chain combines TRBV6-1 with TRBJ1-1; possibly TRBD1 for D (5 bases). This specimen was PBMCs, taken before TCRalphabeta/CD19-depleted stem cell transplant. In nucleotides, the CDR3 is TGTGCCAGCAGCGAAACTAGGGGGAACACTGAAGCTTTCTTT. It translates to CASSETRGNTEAFF.